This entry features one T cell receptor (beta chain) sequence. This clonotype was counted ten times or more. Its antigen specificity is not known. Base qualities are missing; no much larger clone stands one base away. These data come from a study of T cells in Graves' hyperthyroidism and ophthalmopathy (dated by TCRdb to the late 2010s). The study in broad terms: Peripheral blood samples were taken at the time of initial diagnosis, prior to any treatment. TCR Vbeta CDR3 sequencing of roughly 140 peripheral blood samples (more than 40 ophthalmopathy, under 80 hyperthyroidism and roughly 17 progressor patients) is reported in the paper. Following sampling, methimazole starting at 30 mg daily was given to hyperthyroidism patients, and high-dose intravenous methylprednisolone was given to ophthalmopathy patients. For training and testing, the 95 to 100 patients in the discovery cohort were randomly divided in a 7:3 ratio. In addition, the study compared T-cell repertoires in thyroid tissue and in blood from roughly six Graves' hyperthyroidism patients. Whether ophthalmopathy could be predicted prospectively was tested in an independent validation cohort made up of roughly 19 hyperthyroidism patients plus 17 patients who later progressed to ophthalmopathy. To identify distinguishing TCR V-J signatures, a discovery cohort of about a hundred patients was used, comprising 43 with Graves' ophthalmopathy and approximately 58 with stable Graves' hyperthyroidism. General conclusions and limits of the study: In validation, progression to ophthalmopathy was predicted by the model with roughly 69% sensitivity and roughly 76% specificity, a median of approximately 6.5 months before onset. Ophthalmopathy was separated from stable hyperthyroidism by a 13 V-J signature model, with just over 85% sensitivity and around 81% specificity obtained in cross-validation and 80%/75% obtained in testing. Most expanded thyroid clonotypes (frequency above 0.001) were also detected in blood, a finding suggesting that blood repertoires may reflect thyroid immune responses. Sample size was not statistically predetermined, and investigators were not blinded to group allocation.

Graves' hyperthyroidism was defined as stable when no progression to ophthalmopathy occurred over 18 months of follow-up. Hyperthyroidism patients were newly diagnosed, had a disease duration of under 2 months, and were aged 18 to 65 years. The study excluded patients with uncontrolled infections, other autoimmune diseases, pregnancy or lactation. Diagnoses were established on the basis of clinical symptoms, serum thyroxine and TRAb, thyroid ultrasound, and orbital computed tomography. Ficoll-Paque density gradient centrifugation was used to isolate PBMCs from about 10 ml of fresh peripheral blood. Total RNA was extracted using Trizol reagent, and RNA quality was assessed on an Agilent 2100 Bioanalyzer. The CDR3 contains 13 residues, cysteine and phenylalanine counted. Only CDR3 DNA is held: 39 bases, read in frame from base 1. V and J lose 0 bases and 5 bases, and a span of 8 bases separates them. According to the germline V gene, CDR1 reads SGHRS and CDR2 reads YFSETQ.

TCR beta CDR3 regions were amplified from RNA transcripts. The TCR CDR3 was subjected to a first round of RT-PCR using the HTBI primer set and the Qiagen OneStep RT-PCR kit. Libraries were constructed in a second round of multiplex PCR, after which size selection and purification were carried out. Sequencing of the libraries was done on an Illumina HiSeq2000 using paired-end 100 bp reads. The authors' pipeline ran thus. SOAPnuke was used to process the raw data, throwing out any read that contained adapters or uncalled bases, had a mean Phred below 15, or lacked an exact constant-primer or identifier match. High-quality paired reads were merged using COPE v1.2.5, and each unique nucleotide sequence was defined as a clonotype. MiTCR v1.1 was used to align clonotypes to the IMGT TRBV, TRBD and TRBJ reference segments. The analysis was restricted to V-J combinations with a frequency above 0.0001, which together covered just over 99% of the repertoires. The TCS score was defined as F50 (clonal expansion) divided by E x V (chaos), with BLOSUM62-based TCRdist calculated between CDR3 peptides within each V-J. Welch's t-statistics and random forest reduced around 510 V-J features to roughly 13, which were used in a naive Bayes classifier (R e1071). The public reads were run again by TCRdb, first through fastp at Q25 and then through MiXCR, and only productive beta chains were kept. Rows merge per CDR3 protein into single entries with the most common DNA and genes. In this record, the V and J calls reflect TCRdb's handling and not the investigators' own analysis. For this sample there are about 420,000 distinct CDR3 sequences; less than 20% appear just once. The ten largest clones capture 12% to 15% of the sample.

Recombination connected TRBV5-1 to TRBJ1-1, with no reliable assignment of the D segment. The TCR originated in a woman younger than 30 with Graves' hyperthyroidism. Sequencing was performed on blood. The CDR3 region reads CASSLVGRTEAFF. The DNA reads TGCGCCAGCAGCTTGGTCGGGAGAACTGAAGCTTTCTTT.